This T cell receptor (beta chain) was captured in a study of immune heterogeneity within non-small cell lung tumors. Study conclusions and caveats: Both recurring identical dominant CDR3 beta clonotypes and site-unique high-frequency clones were observed across tumor sites within a patient. Individual patients had largely distinct high-frequency T-cell receptor beta clonotypes. In tumor regions, T-cell clonality showed a moderate but significant correlation with local tumor mutational burden (R approximately 0.33).

The TCR beta CDR3 region underwent multiplex PCR amplification with 32 V and 13 J primers. In TCRdb, the multiplex PCR reads were re-called with MiXCR into one record per CDR3 protein. The sample includes more than 2,500 distinct CDR3 sequences, about a fifth of them seen just once. Germline CDR1 and CDR2: GTSNPN and SVGIG (reference sequence). V was pared by 1 base and J by 0 bases, with 3 bases between. The CDR3 spans 12 residues. This clonotype is medium-sized in the sample. Its antigen is not known. Template material for each sample was 450 to 750 ng of bulk tumor genomic DNA. Surgery yielded several widely spaced biopsies per primary tumor. Patients underwent curative surgery for non-small cell lung cancer (untreated and newly diagnosed). Curative-intent surgery was being performed on the donors, who were patients newly diagnosed with non-small cell lung cancer.

V usage is TRBV30 and J usage is TRBJ1-1; D is unclear. The clonotype originates from a man in his sixties with non-small cell lung cancer. Sequencing was carried out using lung tumor tissue. CDR3 coding DNA: TGTGCCTGGAGTGGGGTGAACACTGAAGCTTTCTTT. Amino acids: CAWSGVNTEAFF.